This entry lists 21 T cell receptor beta chains sequenced from one sample in a study of CXCR3-negative and CXCR3-positive naive CD8 T cells. Their antigens are not known. Findings and caveats of the study: CXCR3-positive naive cells had TRB CDR3s that were more hydrophobic than CXCR3-negative naive cells had.

Each TRB cDNA library was prepared by 5' RACE (with UMI labels). TCRdb re-called the 5' RACE reads; one entry per CDR3 protein, DNA not given. Recorded for this sample: about 7,000 distinct CDR3 sequences. Sequenced input: naive CXCR3+ CD8+ T cells from blood. Noted subset: CD45RO-CCR7+CD27+CD95- naive CD8+ T cells expressing CXCR3 (TNR3+). The receptors were gathered from a human donor in good health. Some clones in this sample may be carry-over from other donors' samples.

The genes are TRBV28 and TRBJ2-7; TCRdb picks TRBD1, but there is no DNA to check that call. CDR3 size: 14 residues. Germline loops: CDR1 MDHEN, CDR2 SYDVKM. CDR3 sequence: CASSLPRGRYEQYF.

The chain employs TRBV7-6 and TRBJ2-2; absent DNA, TCRdb's TRBD1 call cannot be checked. The CDR3 length is 15 residues. The germline V gene has CDR1 SGHVS and CDR2 FNYEAQ. CDR3 in amino acids: CASSDRGPNTGELFF.

The chain links TRBV29-1 to TRBJ2-7. Germline-derived CDR1 and CDR2 are SQVTM and ANQGSEA. The CDR3 covers 12 residues. The CDR3 here is CSVEAETYEQYF.

This chain links TRBV28 with TRBJ2-1; TCRdb picks TRBD2, but there is no DNA to check that call. CDR1 is MDHEN and CDR2 is SYDVKM in the germline V gene. CDR3 length equals 13 residues. CDR3 amino acids: CATKGSGLLEQFF. The variable domain in full, completed from reference TRBV28 and TRBJ2-1, reads DVKVTQSSRYLVKRTGEKVFLECVQDMDHENMFWYRQDPGLGLRLIYFSYDVKMKEKGDIPEGYSVSREKKERFSLILESASTNQTSMYLCATKGSGLLEQFFGPGTRLTVL.

This clonotype registers medium-sized (0.01 to 0.1%) by frequency. The V gene is TRBV25-1, the J gene TRBJ1-5. The CDR3 totals 14 residues. Germline CDR1 is MGHDK and CDR2 is SYGVNS. CDR3 sequence reads: CASSDFFDNQPQHF.

CDR3 region: CAIRTELADNYNEQFF. The chain links TRBV2 to TRBJ2-1; no DNA is available, so the TRBD2 call from TCRdb remains unchecked. The CDR3 spans 16 residues. In germline, CDR1 is SNHLY, CDR2 FYNNEI.

The CDR3: CSAGSTDTQYF. This chain joins TRBV29-1 and TRBJ2-3. Germline CDR1 is SQVTM and CDR2 is ANQGSEA. CDR3 size: 11 residues.

The CDR3 loop is CSARVQSPWPGSTDTQYF. The V and J genes are TRBV20-1 and TRBJ2-3; the D gene TCRdb calls, TRBD1, cannot be checked with no DNA. This CDR3 contains 18 residues. Germline loops: CDR1 DFQATT, CDR2 SNEGSKA (reference sequence).

This clonotype is labeled medium-sized (0.01 to 0.1%) based on frequency. The V and J genes are TRBV4-1 and TRBJ2-7; TCRdb proposes TRBD2, but this gene call is untestable without DNA. There are 15 residues in the CDR3. CDR1 and CDR2 (germline): MGHRA, YSYEKL. The chain's CDR3 is CASSRDSGRVYEQYF.

The rearrangement links TRBV11-1 to TRBJ2-1; TCRdb indicates TRBD1, and absent DNA this call remains unverified. Germline V gives CDR1 SGHAT, CDR2 FQDESV (reference sequence). This CDR3 is 16 amino acids long. The CDR3 reads CASSARTGRLGNEQFF.

This chain joins TRBV19 and TRBJ2-3. Looked up from germline, CDR1 is LNHDA and CDR2 is SQIVND (reference sequence). The CDR3 covers 13 residues. CDR3 protein: CASSIGYPDTQYF.

This sequence joins TRBV29-1 and TRBJ1-2. The germline V gene encodes CDR1 SQVTM and CDR2 ANQGSEA. This CDR3 has 13 residues. The CDR3 is CSVESGRSAGYTF.

Judged by frequency, this clonotype is medium-sized (0.01 to 0.1%). The chain employs TRBV29-1 and TRBJ1-2; the TCRdb call, TRBD1, lacks DNA for checking. Germline lookup yields CDR1 SQVTM and CDR2 ANQGSEA. CDR3 size: 13 residues. CDR3 residues: CSVVMAGNYGYTF.

According to its frequency, this clonotype is medium-sized (0.01 to 0.1%). The chain has TRBV7-8 and TRBJ2-7. CDR1 and CDR2 from the germline V gene are SGHVS and FQNEAQ. This CDR3 has 12 residues. This chain's CDR3 is CASSPWGHEQYF.

This chain joins TRBV20-1 and TRBJ2-1; the TRBD2 assignment by TCRdb is unverifiable without DNA. Germline values: CDR1 DFQATT, CDR2 SNEGSKA (reference sequence). This CDR3 spans 15 amino acids. The CDR3 sequence is CSATSGTSGRAWQFF.

The chain links TRBV29-1 to TRBJ2-1; TCRdb gives TRBD2 as the D gene, but with no DNA this cannot be confirmed. CDR1 is SQVTM and CDR2 is ANQGSEA in the germline V gene. The CDR3 runs to 14 residues. The CDR3: CSVELRGQDNEQFF.

This chain's CDR3 is CASSVASKETQYF. The chain employs TRBV9 and TRBJ2-5. The CDR3 spans 13 residues. In germline, CDR1 is SGDLS, CDR2 YYNGEE.

The chain is built from TRBV19 and TRBJ1-1. The CDR3 is 12 amino acids. Germline assignment: CDR1 LNHDA and CDR2 SQIVND (reference sequence). This CDR3 reads CASGLLNTEAFF.

The J gene is TRBJ2-5, the V gene TRBV29-1. The CDR3 covers 13 residues. The germline gives CDR1 SQVTM, CDR2 ANQGSEA. The CDR3 here is CSVEVSLWETQYF.

The chain couples TRBV29-1 to TRBJ2-5. This CDR3 has 13 residues. From germline, CDR1 is SQVTM and CDR2 ANQGSEA. CDR3 region: CSVVHDFQETQYF. Using reference TRBV29-1 and TRBJ2-5 for the parts outside the CDR3, the full variable domain is SAVISQKPSRDICQRGTSLTIQCQVDSQVTMMFWYRQQPGQSLTLIATANQGSEATYESGFVIDKFPISRPNLTFSTLTVSNMSPEDSSIYLCSVVHDFQETQYFGPGTRLLVL.

This clonotype is called medium-sized based on its frequency. The genes are TRBV29-1 and TRBJ2-5. The CDR3 runs to 15 residues. Germline CDR1 and CDR2: SQVTM and ANQGSEA. The CDR3: CSVEGPGLYQETQYF.